The T cell receptor (beta chain) described here comes from a study of CD8+CD57+ T cells in acquired aplastic anemia. Study as a whole: An average of 3.2 ug of DNA was obtained from sorted CD4+ and CD8+ cells.

The CDR3 spans 15 residues. The germline V gene encodes CDR1 SGDLS and CDR2 YYNGEE. V was clipped by 0 bases and J by 5 bases, with 14 bases between them. This clonotype appeared many times. The use of genomic DNA as template underpinned the TCR beta VDJ and CDR3 profiling. TCRdb processed the reads anew with MiXCR; each CDR3 protein has one entry. The profile shows around 200,000 distinct CDR3 sequences, roughly half of them singletons. Patients chosen for sequencing had shown CD8+CD57+ cell expansion by flow cytometry. Everyone among the patients had severe acquired aplastic anemia. Patients had undergone no therapy by the time their blood was sampled.

This receptor was identified in a human donor with aplastic anemia. V usage is TRBV9 and J usage is TRBJ1-1; D not certain. The sequenced sample consisted of sorted CD4+, CD8+, or CD8+CD57+ T cells (not recorded which) from PBMCs. As DNA, the CDR3 is TGTGCCAGCAGCGTAGTTTGGGCGCGGAGGACTGAAGCTTTCTTT. This sequence encodes CASSVVWARRTEAFF.